A single T cell receptor beta chain is shown here with its context. These data belong to a study of blood T cell repertoires in COVID-19. Background on the study: Material from acute and convalescent COVID-19 was sourced from the United States, Italy and Spain. PBMCs, B-cell-depleted T cells, or T cells provided the cDNA or gDNA that made up the material.

In the authors' methods: Nucleated cell number was recorded as an estimate derived from reference gene primer amplification. Here immunoSEQ multiplex PCR was the method, and the copy in TCRdb shows in-frame clones only, minus some. That table supplies the V and J calls and clone size; D and trimming were determined from the DNA. Counted here are 30,000 to 50,000 clones, 70% to 90% occurring once; the ten biggest clones make up roughly 9.9%. The CDR3 runs 16 residues. CDR1 LGHNA and CDR2 YSLEER come from the germline V gene. V lost 0 bases and J lost 3, with 11 bases in between. The source of this sequence is a human donor in a cohort sampled during active COVID-19. Sequencing used peripheral blood. This chain uses TRBV4-3 with TRBJ2-2, with a possible D match to TRBD2 (6 bases). CDR3 coding DNA: TGCGCCAGCAGCCAAGATATCGGGGGATACACCGGGGAGCTGTTTTTT. Its translation: CASSQDIGGYTGELFF.